Given below is one T cell receptor beta chain in context. Its antigen remains unknown. This sample stems from a study of T cell responses to AZD1222 COVID-19 vaccine. General study findings and limits: CD4 TCRs linked to vaccination spanned spike, dominating at 160-218 and 743-854.

In germline, CDR1 is KGHSH, CDR2 LQKENI. With 6 bases removed from V and 0 bases from J, the gap between germline ends came to 9 bases. The CDR3 length is 14 residues. The data were produced by immunoSEQ multiplex PCR, yet TCRdb's version contains in-frame clones alone and is incomplete. The table includes roughly 150,000 clones, about 93% detected once. The V call is TRBV18, the J call TRBJ1-3; no reliable D call. The specimen was peripheral blood, collected on day 0 of AZD1222 vaccination. This clonotype was sampled from an adult in good health. The CDR3 nucleotides are TGTGCCAGCTCCACCCAAGACTCTGGAAACACCATATATTTT. Translated: CASSTQDSGNTIYF.